This T cell receptor beta chain was identified in a study of T-cell memory formation after mild COVID-19. Study-level information: Largely donor-specific TCR clusters were found. Study-wide results and caveats: Among CD4+ contracting clones, most were CM and EM, and CD8+ ones EMRA.

Germline CDR1 and CDR2: SGHTA and FQGTGA. Trimming removed 3 bases from V and 4 bases from J; junction bases left unmatched: 10. The CDR3 consists of 17 residues. The 5'RACE method, run with constant-segment primers, produced TCR alpha and TCR beta cDNA libraries (carrying sample barcodes and UMIs). One entry per CDR3 protein, called by TCRdb with MiXCR from the 5' RACE reads. The sample records 110,000 to 150,000 distinct CDR3 sequences, almost 25% being singletons. Turning to this clonotype: The antigen remains unidentified.

Material for sequencing was PBMCs or a T cell subset sorted from them (not recorded which). The receptor comes from an adult woman who had mild COVID-19 (a few samples of this study predate the infection). Cell type and time point are not known. This chain uses TRBV7-3 with TRBJ2-5; 11 bases fit TRBD1. In DNA form, the CDR3 reads TGTGCCAGCAGCTTGTATGGGACAGGGGGTACGGGAGAGACCCAGTACTTC. It specifies CASSLYGTGGTGETQYF.